This passage covers 21 T cell receptor beta chains from one sample sequenced in a study of T-cell reconstitution after alpha-beta-depleted transplantation in children. A TCRbeta library incorporating unique molecular identifiers was prepared. MiXCR was run by TCRdb on the PCR reads, yielding one entry per CDR3 protein. The sample includes fewer than 5,500 distinct CDR3 sequences, approximately 20% of them seen just once. Sequences were derived from PBMCs, mostly from graft donor cells, sampled 180 days after TCRalphabeta/CD19-depleted stem cell transplant. The receptors here all came from a male patient aged 2 to 10 who had a stem cell transplant for acute lymphoblastic leukemia, so the T cells may come from the graft donor.

Ten or more counts support this clonotype. V and J are TRBV10-3 and TRBJ2-1; the D is unclear. Trimming removed 4 bases from V and 5 bases from J, with 9 bases in between. CDR1 and CDR2 (germline): ENHRY, SYGVKD. The CDR3 is 13 amino acids. CDR3 DNA: TGTGCCATCAGTGGATATAAAAACAATGAGCAGTTCTTC. Amino acid sequence: CAISGYKNNEQFF.

The table lists this clonotype with many counts. The rearrangement links TRBV19 to TRBJ1-1; D unresolved. This CDR3 contains 13 residues. The germline V and J ends were trimmed by 5 bases and 4 bases, with 11 bases remaining between them. Germline assignment: CDR1 LNHDA and CDR2 SQIVND (reference sequence). In DNA form, the CDR3 reads TGTGCCAGTAGTCCCGCCGGGCGCACTGAAGCTTTCTTT. It specifies CASSPAGRTEAFF.

This clonotype was seen ten or more times. The chain has TRBV19 and TRBJ2-1; D may be TRBD2 (6 bases). Trimming pared 7 bases from V and 8 bases from J, leaving 18 bases between. The CDR3 sequence is 14 residues long. Per germline, CDR1 LNHDA and CDR2 SQIVND (reference sequence). The CDR3, as DNA: TGTGCCAGTAATGAAGGCGGGATTTTATATGAGCAGTTCTTC. Its translation is CASNEGGILYEQFF.

As concerns this clonotype: An end of the junction does not agree with germline; a read error may underlie this. The chain combines TRBV4-1 with TRBJ2-5; D gene unclear. Germline V gene data show CDR1 as MGHRA and CDR2 as YSYEKL. The length of the CDR3 is 17 residues. CDR3 in DNA: TGCGCCAACAGCCAAAACGAGGCGAGGCCTTACCAAGAAACCCTGTACTTC. The encoded protein is CANSQNEARPYQETLYF.

This clonotype was found many times. The germline gene is not matched at one end of the junction; a read error may be the cause. The rearrangement links TRBV7-9 to TRBJ2-7; TRBD2 agrees at 10 bases. Germline V CDR1 and CDR2: SEHNR, FQNEAQ (reference sequence). This CDR3 region has 14 residues. In DNA, the CDR3 is TGTGCCAGCGGCTTGAAGGGACTAGCGATCGAGCAGTACTTC. Translated, it gives CASGLKGLAIEQYF. Together with reference TRBV7-9 and TRBJ2-7, the CDR3 gives the full variable domain: DTGVSQNPRHKITKRGQNVTFRCDPISEHNRLYWYRQTLGQGPEFLTYFQNEAQLEKSRLLSDRFSAERPKGSFSTLEIQRTEQGDSAMYLCASGLKGLAIEQYFGPGTRLTVT.

A word on this clonotype: The junction differs from germline at one of its ends, possibly a read error. The V call is TRBV15, the J call TRBJ1-4, with unresolved D. The germline V gene encodes CDR1 LNHNV and CDR2 YYDKDF (reference sequence). The CDR3 spans 14 residues. This chain's CDR3 is CGTASTTTNEKLFF. The CDR3 region has the DNA TGTGGCACCGCATCGACGACAACTAATGAAAAACTGTTTTTT.

The table lists this clonotype with many counts. The gene calls are TRBV20-1 and TRBJ2-1; 11 positions match TRBD2. CDR1 is DFQATT, CDR2 SNEGSKA, per germline (reference sequence). Trimming took 5 bases from V and 4 from J; bases not matched to a gene: 7. This CDR3 contains 15 residues. The CDR3 sequence is CSADPGTSGYNEQFF. DNA for the CDR3: TGCAGTGCTGACCCCGGGACTAGCGGTTACAATGAGCAGTTCTTC.

At least ten counts were recorded for this clonotype. The rearrangement uses TRBV4-1 and TRBJ2-6; D might be TRBD1 (5 bases). V was pared by 1 base and J by 2 bases, with 9 bases between. Germline assignment: CDR1 MGHRA and CDR2 YSYEKL. The CDR3 runs to 16 residues. The CDR3 DNA reads TGCGCCAGCAGCCAAGGCCAAGGGGCTGGGGCCAACGTCCTGACTTTC. It yields the protein CASSQGQGAGANVLTF.

With regard to this clonotype: An end of the junction differs from the germline gene, which may be a read error. V gene TRBV15 combines with J gene TRBJ2-7, with D unresolved. CDR3 length equals 14 residues. The V gene's germline CDR1 is LNHNV and CDR2 YYDKDF (reference sequence). CDR3 sequence reads: CATIRELGGHEKYF. DNA of the CDR3: TGTGCCACCATCAGAGAGTTGGGTGGGCACGAGAAGTACTTC.

V is TRBV7-8 and J is TRBJ2-2; D is undetermined. The CDR3 loop spans 14 amino acids. Germline assignment: CDR1 SGHVS and CDR2 FQNEAQ. The germline V and J ends were trimmed by 10 bases and 6 bases, with 18 bases remaining between them. The CDR3: CAMGPGLLAGELFF. The CDR3 region has the DNA TGTGCCATGGGCCCTGGGCTCCTCGCCGGGGAGCTGTTTTTT.

As concerns this clonotype: One end of the junction is discordant with germline, which a read error may explain. The rearrangement uses TRBV6-2 or TRBV6-3 and TRBJ1-5; no firm D call. The CDR3 length is 15 residues. Per germline, CDR1 MNHEY and CDR2 SVGEGT. The CDR3 DNA reads TGTGCCAGCAGTTACTTAGGACCGTACAATCAGTCCCACCATTTT. As protein: CASSYLGPYNQSHHF.

This clonotype has a count of ten or more. V is TRBV6-5 and J is TRBJ1-2; D gene uncertain. Trimming removed 4 bases at V and 0 bases at J, with 9 bases between. Looked up from germline, CDR1 is MNHEY and CDR2 is SVGAGI. The CDR3 sequence is 14 residues long. The CDR3 sequence is CASSSLGANYGYTF. The DNA of the CDR3 is TGTGCCAGCAGTTCCCTCGGAGCTAACTATGGCTACACCTTC.

This clonotype was seen many times. The V and J genes are TRBV4-1 and TRBJ2-7; 11 nucleotides match TRBD1. Trimming took 5 bases from V and 6 from J; bases not matched to a gene: 9. The CDR3 is 15 amino acids. Germline V lookup: CDR1 MGHRA, CDR2 YSYEKL. The DNA for the CDR3 is TGCGCCAGCAGCGGACAGGGGGCGATCATCGGCGAGCAGTACTTC. It is translated as CASSGQGAIIGEQYF.

This sequence joins TRBV13 and TRBJ2-2, with TRBD2 matching over 9 bases. Germline V gene lookup returns CDR1 PRHDT and CDR2 FYEKMQ (reference sequence). Trimming cost V 4 bases and J 5 bases; bases outside gene matches: 14. This CDR3 spans 18 amino acids. The DNA for the CDR3 is TGTGCCAGCAGCTACAGACGGAAGCGGGGGGCCTTTACCGGGGAGCTGTTTTTT. This translates into CASSYRRKRGAFTGELFF.

The sample holds many counts of this clonotype. The rearrangement joins TRBV11-2 to TRBJ2-7; 8 bases are shared with TRBD2. V lost 5 bases, J lost 2 bases, and 11 bases stayed unmatched. There are 16 residues in the CDR3. Germline V gene data show CDR1 as SGHAT and CDR2 as FQNNGV. The CDR3 region has the DNA TGTGCCAGCAGCCGGGGGGGGGCGACGGTCCCCTACGAGCAGTACTTC. It translates to CASSRGGATVPYEQYF.

This clonotype was found many times. The V gene is TRBV29-1, the J gene TRBJ2-3; 9 positions match TRBD1. The trim removed 4 bases at V and 7 bases at J, leaving 9 bases unmatched. The CDR3 is made up of 14 amino acids. Germline CDR1 is SQVTM and CDR2 is ANQGSEA. CDR3 amino acids: CSVVTGQGKNTQYF. CDR3 DNA sequence: TGCAGCGTTGTAACTGGACAGGGGAAAAATACGCAGTATTTT.

The chain recombines TRBV28 with TRBJ2-5; D not certain. V dropped 3 bases and J dropped 3 bases, with 8 bases sitting between them. This CDR3 is built from 13 residues. Germline V gene lookup returns CDR1 MDHEN and CDR2 SYDVKM. CDR3 coding DNA: TGTGCCAGCAGTTTCTGGGATAAAGAGACCCAGTACTTC. It is translated as CASSFWDKETQYF.

In this sample, this clonotype turned up many times. V usage is TRBV6-1 and J usage is TRBJ1-3; possibly TRBD1 for D (5 bases). In germline, CDR1 is MNHNS, CDR2 SASEGT. Trimming shortened V by 6 bases and J by 0 bases, and 6 bases separated the two germline ends. This CDR3 spans 13 amino acids. CDR3 amino acids: CASRGHSGNTIYF. As DNA, the CDR3 is TGTGCCAGCAGGGGGCACTCTGGAAACACCATATATTTT.

V and J are TRBV27 and TRBJ1-2; TRBD1 is a possible D gene (5 bases). This CDR3 is built from 14 residues. V shed 8 bases and J shed 2 bases, with 15 bases lying between them. Germline V gene lookup returns CDR1 MNHEY and CDR2 SMNVEV (reference sequence). CDR3 DNA: TGTGCCAGCCGGCCCGTGGGGGGGAACTATGGCTACACCTTC. It codes for CASRPVGGNYGYTF.

As for this clonotype: As the CDR3 is not closed by the conserved phenylalanine or tryptophan, this likely results from a read error. V is TRBV27 and J is TRBJ1-5; 8 bases agree with TRBD1. J lost 7 bases, V lost 6 bases, and 14 bases had no gene match. There are 16 residues in the CDR3. The germline V gene has CDR1 MNHEY and CDR2 SMNVEV (reference sequence). CDR3 nucleotide sequence: TGTGCCAGCAGGATCTTGGCCGGAACAGGGGGACAGCCCCAGCATCTT. Translation gives CASRILAGTGGQPQHL.

By proportion, this clonotype is medium-sized (0.01 to 0.1%). V is TRBV24-1 and J is TRBJ2-3; D unclear. Trimming cost V 1 base and J 1 base, with 8 bases left between them. The CDR3 extends over 15 amino acids. Germline CDR1 reads KGHDR; CDR2 reads SFDVKD. The CDR3 sequence is CATSDFRRGTDTQYF. CDR3 sequence (DNA): TGTGCCACCAGTGATTTCCGCCGGGGCACAGATACGCAGTATTTT.